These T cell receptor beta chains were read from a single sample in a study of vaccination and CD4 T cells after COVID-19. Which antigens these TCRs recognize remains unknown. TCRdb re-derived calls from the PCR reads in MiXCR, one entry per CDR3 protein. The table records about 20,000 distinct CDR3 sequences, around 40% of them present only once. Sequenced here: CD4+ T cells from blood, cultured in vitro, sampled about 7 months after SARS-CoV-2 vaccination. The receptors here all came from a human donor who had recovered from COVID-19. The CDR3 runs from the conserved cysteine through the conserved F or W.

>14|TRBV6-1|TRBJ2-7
CASSAGLAYYEQYF
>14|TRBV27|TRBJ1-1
CASAWNRLNTEAFF
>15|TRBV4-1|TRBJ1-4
CASSQDGTGGVKLFF
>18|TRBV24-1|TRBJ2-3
CATSDFKRLAEDTDTQYF
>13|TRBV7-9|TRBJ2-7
CASSFRQGYEQYF
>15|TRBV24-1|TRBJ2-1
CATSDPGGAGVEQFF
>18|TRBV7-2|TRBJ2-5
CASSLVPRLAGGPETQYF
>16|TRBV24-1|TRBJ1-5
CATSDLRQGGNQPQHF
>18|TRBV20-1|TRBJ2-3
CSAAAASGTPQSTDTQYF
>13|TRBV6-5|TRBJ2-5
CASSYSRQETQYF